This T cell receptor (beta chain) was retrieved from a study of vaccination and CD4 T cells after COVID-19 (dated by TCRdb to between 2021 and 2024). General notes on the study: Convalescent patients had a positive SARS-CoV-2 result on nasal swab PCR, and of these patients, fewer than ten had mild disease and one had severe disease. The time from the second vaccine dose to post-vaccine blood sampling had a median of roughly 72 days and ranged from about 14 to 241 days. Two doses of either the Pfizer-BioNTech BNT162b2 vaccine (n=8) or the Moderna mRNA-1273 vaccine (n=2) were administered to participants. Control cultures received a CEFX viral epitope pool as the positive control, an HIV-1 Nef peptide pool as the negative control, or no peptide. For stimulating the cultures, overlapping spike peptide pools were used, derived from SARS-CoV-2 as well as from the common cold coronaviruses HCoV-NL63, HCoV-OC43 and HCoV-229E. Six males and four females were included in the convalescent cohort, with two Hispanic individuals, seven Caucasians, two Asians and one multiracial person represented. In 10 COVID-19 convalescent patients and a handful of infection-naive healthy vaccine recipients, researchers compared the spike-specific CD4+ TCR repertoire from before mRNA vaccination with the repertoire from after. Post-COVID blood samples were collected from convalescent patients a median of around 100 days after diagnosis, with a range of about 30 to 161 days. Study-level results and caveats: Relatively few convalescent patients were included in the study, and early timepoints after natural infection were not analyzed. An increase in the median number of SARS-CoV-2-reactive clonotypes from 21 after infection to 35 to 40 after vaccination was observed, but the change was not found to be significant. Of the vaccine-specific clones found in convalescent patients, nearly all (304 of 307) were mono-reactive for SARS-CoV-2 spike instead of being cross-reactive with common cold coronaviruses. In convalescent patients, a median roughly 87% of post-vaccine SARS-CoV-2-reactive clones were detected only after vaccination, suggesting vaccine-specific priming.

The germline V gene (reference sequence) sets CDR1 to DFQATT and CDR2 to SNEGSKA. V and J are trimmed by 5 bases and 2 bases, and the gene matches miss 9 bases of the junction. From the cysteine up to the phenylalanine, the CDR3 has a length of 17 residues. The entry retains the CDR3 DNA only, 51 bases that are in frame from base 1. What this sample's treatment or condition label stands for: approximately 9-day PBMC culture with coronavirus spike peptide pools or control peptides (ViraFEST assay). The ViraFEST assay was used in the study, in which antigen-specific T cells were expanded with peptide pools and expanded clonotypes were subsequently identified by TCR sequencing. The convalescent patients' positive SARS-CoV-2 PCR tests were from March to December 2020, which was before the Alpha, Beta and Delta variants emerged in the United States. PBMCs were cultured at around 2 million per well in IMDM supplemented with approximately 5% human AB serum and approximately 10 IU/ml IL-2, with about 11 ug/ml peptide pools added. Half of the culture medium was replaced with fresh IL-2-containing medium on days 3 and 7. Once the cells had been in culture for roughly 11 days, the EasySep CD4+ T cell isolation kit was used to isolate CD4+ T cells by negative selection. Ficoll-Paque Plus gradient centrifugation was used to isolate PBMCs from whole blood, and the isolated PBMCs were then either used fresh or cryopreserved at -140C. Culture conditions were generally each tested in triplicate wells.

The library came from PCR. TCR sequencing of DNA from cultured CD4+ T cells used the Oncomine TCR Beta short-read assay at the Johns Hopkins FTIC core. Genomic DNA was extracted from the cultured CD4+ T cells with the QIAamp micro DNA kit. Oncomine TCR Beta libraries from cultured CD4+ T cells were pooled with unique dual indexes and sequenced on an Illumina iSeq 100. The original methods were these. Non-productive sequences were removed, and CDR3s not starting with C, not ending with F or W, or shorter than 7 amino acids were discarded. Antigen-specific clonotypes were identified with the MANAFEST web application by comparing peptide-stimulated wells with reference and other culture wells. An FDR below 0.05, an odds ratio above 5, and a productive frequency above 0.1% in at least two of three replicate wells were required for clones to be considered positive. Clonotypes that were significantly expanded in both SARS-CoV-2 spike wells and at least one common cold coronavirus spike condition were defined as cross-reactive. CDR3 homology was assessed with Levenshtein distances (stringdist) and unrooted phylogenetic trees (ape) in R version 3.6.1. Using fastp trimming at Q25 and MiXCR clonotype assembly, TCRdb reanalyzed the public sequencing data and kept in-frame beta chains. Records with the same CDR3 protein are collapsed into one entry carrying the most frequent genes and DNA. Clone size and V and J calls follow TCRdb, not the original study. The sample data list approximately 5,000 distinct CDR3 sequences, and around two thirds of these were observed just once. Of the sample, roughly a quarter is held by the ten largest clones.

A remark on this clonotype: Its antigen is not yet known. The sample holds no much larger clone one base away, and base qualities are not on file.

This clonotype originated in a human donor who had recovered from COVID-19. The sequencing sample was made of CD4+ T cells from blood, cultured in vitro. The receptor chain draws on TRBV20-1 and TRBJ2-3, and 14 junction bases match TRBD2. The CDR3 amino acid sequence is: CSAVTSGGGEFTDTQYF. The base sequence is TGCAGTGCTGTGACTAGCGGGGGGGGTGAATTCACAGATACGCAGTATTTT.